This T cell receptor (beta chain) was recorded in a study of blood T cell repertoires in COVID-19. Study summary: Sources were T cells, B-cell-depleted T cells, or PBMCs; the material itself was cDNA or gDNA.

The repertoire was sequenced with immunoSEQ multiplex PCR; TCRdb's copy has only in-frame clones and lacks some. The sample shows 130,000 or so clones, about nine tenths of them seen only once. The CDR3 sequence is 13 residues long. Germline CDR1 reads SGHDN; CDR2 reads FVKESK. V gave up 1 base and J gave up 12 bases, with 12 bases separating them. This chain uses TRBV14 with TRBJ1-4; no definite D call. Sample: peripheral blood. The TCR originated in a man in his forties or fifties with acute or convalescent COVID-19. Written as DNA, the CDR3 is TGTGCCAGCAGCCAAGGGGAGTTACAGCAACTGTTTTTT. This sequence encodes CASSQGELQQLFF.